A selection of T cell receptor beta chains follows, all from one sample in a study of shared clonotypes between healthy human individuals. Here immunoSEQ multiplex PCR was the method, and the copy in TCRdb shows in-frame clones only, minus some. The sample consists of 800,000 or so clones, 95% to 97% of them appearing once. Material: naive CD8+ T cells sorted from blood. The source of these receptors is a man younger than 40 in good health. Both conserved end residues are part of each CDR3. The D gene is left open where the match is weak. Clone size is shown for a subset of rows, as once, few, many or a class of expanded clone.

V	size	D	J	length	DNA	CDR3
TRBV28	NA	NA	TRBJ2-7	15	TGTGCCAGCAGTTACACCGGGCTGAGTACCTACGAGCAGTACTTC	CASSYTGLSTYEQYF
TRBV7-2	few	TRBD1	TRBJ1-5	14	TGTGCCAGCAGCTTCCGAGACAGGGAGCAGCCCCAGCATTTT	CASSFRDREQPQHF
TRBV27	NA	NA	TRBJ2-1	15	TGTGCCAGCAGTCCGGAGCAGATCTCCTACAATGAGCAGTTCTTC	CASSPEQISYNEQFF
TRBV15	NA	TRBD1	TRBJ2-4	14	TGTGCCACCAGCAAAAGACAGGGGATAAACATTCAGTACTTC	CATSKRQGINIQYF
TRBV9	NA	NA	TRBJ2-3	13	TGTGCCAGCAGCGTAGCTAGAGCAGATACGCAGTATTTT	CASSVARADTQYF
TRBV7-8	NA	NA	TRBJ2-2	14	TGTGCCAGCAGTGGGAGAAGTAGGGCCGGGGAGCTGTTTTTT	CASSGRSRAGELFF
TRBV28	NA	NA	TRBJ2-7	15	TGTGCCAGCAGTTTCACCGGGACGCAGTCCTACGAGCAGTACTTC	CASSFTGTQSYEQYF
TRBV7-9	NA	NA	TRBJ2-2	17	TGTGCCAGCAGGCTAGCTGAGACACCCAGGCACACCGGGGAGCTGTTTTTT	CASRLAETPRHTGELFF
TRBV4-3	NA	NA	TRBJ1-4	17	TGCGCCAGCAGCCAAGATAGTGCCGGTGGTGTGAAGGAAAAACTGTTTTTT	CASSQDSAGGVKEKLFF
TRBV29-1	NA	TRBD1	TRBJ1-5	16	TGCAGCGTTAGGACAGGGGGCTGGGGGGACAATCAGCCCCAGCATTTT	CSVRTGGWGDNQPQHF
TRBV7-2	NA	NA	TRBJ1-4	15	TGTGCCAGCAGCATAAATTGGGGCGCTCGGGAAAAACTGTTTTTT	CASSINWGAREKLFF
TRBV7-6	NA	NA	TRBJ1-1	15	TGTGCCAGCAGCTTAGCTGCCATGATGAACACTGAAGCTTTCTTT	CASSLAAMMNTEAFF
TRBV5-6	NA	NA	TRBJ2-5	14	TGTGCCAGCAGTGACGGGTTATACCAAGAGACCCAGTACTTC	CASSDGLYQETQYF
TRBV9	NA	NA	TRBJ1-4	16	TGTGCCAGCAGCGATGGGGGGTCGGCAACTAATGAAAAACTGTTTTTT	CASSDGGSATNEKLFF
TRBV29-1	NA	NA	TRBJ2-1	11	TGCAGCTTTGACCTCCACAATGAGCAGTTCTTC	CSFDLHNEQFF
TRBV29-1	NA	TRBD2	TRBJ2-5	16	TGCAGCGTTGAGTCCCTAGCGGGAGCACGCCAAGAGACCCAGTACTTC	CSVESLAGARQETQYF
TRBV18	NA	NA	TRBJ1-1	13	TGTGCCAGCTCACCACCCCAGAACACTGAAGCTTTCTTT	CASSPPQNTEAFF
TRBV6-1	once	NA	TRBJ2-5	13	TGTGCCAGCAGCCCGAGGTACCAAGAGACCCAGTACTTC	CASSPRYQETQYF
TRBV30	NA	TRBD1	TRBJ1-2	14	TGTGCCTGGAGTTCCGGGACAGGGACAGATGGCTACACCTTC	CAWSSGTGTDGYTF
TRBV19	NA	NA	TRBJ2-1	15	TGTGCCAGCGCTGAAACCGAGCTACCCTCCAATGAGCAGTTCTTC	CASAETELPSNEQFF
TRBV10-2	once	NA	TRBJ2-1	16	TGCGCCAGCAGTGAGTCAAGAAGGGATTCCTACAATGAGCAGTTCTTC	CASSESRRDSYNEQFF
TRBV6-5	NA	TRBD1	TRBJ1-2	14	TGTGCCAGCAGCCACTCGGACAGGGCCTATGGCTACACCTTC	CASSHSDRAYGYTF
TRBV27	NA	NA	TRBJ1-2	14	TGTGCCAGCAGTTTACAGGGAGCTAACTATGGCTACACCTTC	CASSLQGANYGYTF
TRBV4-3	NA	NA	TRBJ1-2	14	TGCGCCAGCAGCCAAGGACAGAAGCTTAATGGCTACACCTTC	CASSQGQKLNGYTF
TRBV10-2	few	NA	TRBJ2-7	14	TGCGCCAGCAGTGAGTCTGGTCCGACCTACGAGCAGTACTTC	CASSESGPTYEQYF
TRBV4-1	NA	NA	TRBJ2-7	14	TGCGCCAGCAGCCAGGCGGACACCTCCTACGAGCAGTACTTC	CASSQADTSYEQYF
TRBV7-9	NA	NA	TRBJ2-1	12	TGTGCCAGCAGCGGGATTGTGGTAGAGCAGTTCTTC	CASSGIVVEQFF
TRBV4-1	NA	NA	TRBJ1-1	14	TGCGCCAGCAGCCAAGTACAGAAGAACACTGAAGCTTTCTTT	CASSQVQKNTEAFF
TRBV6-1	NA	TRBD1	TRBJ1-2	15	TGTGCCAGCAGTGAAGTAGGCAGGGGGGCCTATGGCTACACCTTC	CASSEVGRGAYGYTF
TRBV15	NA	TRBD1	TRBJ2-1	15	TGTGCCACCAGCTCCCGGGACAGGGTGCGCAATGAGCAGTTCTTC	CATSSRDRVRNEQFF
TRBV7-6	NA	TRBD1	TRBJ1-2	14	TGTGCCAGCAGCTCGGGACAGCTGAACTATGGCTACACCTTC	CASSSGQLNYGYTF
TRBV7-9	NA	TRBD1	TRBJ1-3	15	TGTGCCAGCAGCCCCGGGACAGGGACTGGAAACACCATATATTTT	CASSPGTGTGNTIYF
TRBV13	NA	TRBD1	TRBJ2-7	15	TGTGCCAGCAGCTTACAAACAGGGGCCTCTCACGAGCAGTACTTC	CASSLQTGASHEQYF
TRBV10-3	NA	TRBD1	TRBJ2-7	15	TGTGCCATCAGTGAGTCGGAGACAGGGGCCTACGAGCAGTACTTC	CAISESETGAYEQYF
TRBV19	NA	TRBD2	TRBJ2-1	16	TGTGCCAGTAACGAATCCGGGACTAGCGGTAAAAATGAGCAGTTCTTC	CASNESGTSGKNEQFF
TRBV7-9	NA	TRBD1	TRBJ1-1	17	TGTGCCAGCAGCTTACCAAAGAAAACAGGGGGCCGGACTGAAGCTTTCTTT	CASSLPKKTGGRTEAFF
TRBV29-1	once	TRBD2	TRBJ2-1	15	TGCAGCGGAGATCCGGGACTAGCGGGAGACAATGAGCAGTTCTTC	CSGDPGLAGDNEQFF
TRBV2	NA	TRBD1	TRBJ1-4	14	TGTGCCAGCAGTAACCGGGACAGTAATGAAAAACTGTTTTTT	CASSNRDSNEKLFF
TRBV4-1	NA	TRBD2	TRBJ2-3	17	TGCGCCAGCAGCCAAGATCCTAGCGGGAGGACCACAGATACGCAGTATTTT	CASSQDPSGRTTDTQYF
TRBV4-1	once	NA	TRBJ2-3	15	TGCGCCAGCAGCCGCCTAGACAGTAGCACAGATACGCAGTATTTT	CASSRLDSSTDTQYF
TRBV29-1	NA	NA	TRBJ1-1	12	TGCAGCGTCCAAAGGGGTTACACTGAAGCTTTCTTT	CSVQRGYTEAFF
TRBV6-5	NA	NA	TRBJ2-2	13	TGTGCCAGCAGTTACGCAAACACCGGGGAGCTGTTTTTT	CASSYANTGELFF